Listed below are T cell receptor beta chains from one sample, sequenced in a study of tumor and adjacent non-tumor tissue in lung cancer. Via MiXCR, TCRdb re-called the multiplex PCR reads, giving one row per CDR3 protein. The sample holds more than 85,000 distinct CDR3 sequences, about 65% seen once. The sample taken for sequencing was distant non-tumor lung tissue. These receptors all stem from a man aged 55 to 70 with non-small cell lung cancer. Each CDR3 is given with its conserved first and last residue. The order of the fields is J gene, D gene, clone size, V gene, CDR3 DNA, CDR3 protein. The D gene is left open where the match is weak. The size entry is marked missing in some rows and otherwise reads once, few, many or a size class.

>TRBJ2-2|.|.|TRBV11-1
TGTGCCAGCAGCTTGTTCGGACGTAAGAACACCGGGGGGCTGTTTTTT
CASSLFGRKNTGGLFF
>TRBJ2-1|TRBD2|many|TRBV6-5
TGTGCCAGCAGTTACCGGACAGCGGGAGGAGGAAATGAGCAGTTCTTC
CASSYRTAGGGNEQFF
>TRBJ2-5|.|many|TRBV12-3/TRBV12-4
TGTGCCAGCAGTTTGGTGTACCAAGAGACCCAGTACTTC
CASSLVYQETQYF
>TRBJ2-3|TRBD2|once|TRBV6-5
TGTGTCTGCAGTTACGGTGGCGGGAGGGCAGATATGCAGTATTTT
CVCSYGGGRADMQYF
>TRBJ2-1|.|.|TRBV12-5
TGTGCTAGTGGTATGATACTGACAAGCTCCTACACTGAGCAGTTCTTC
CASGMILTSSYTEQFF
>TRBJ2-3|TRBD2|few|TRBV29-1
TGCAGCGTTGAAAGAGCGGGAGGGCATGGAGATACGCAGTATTTT
CSVERAGGHGDTQYF
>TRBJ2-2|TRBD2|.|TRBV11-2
TGTGCCAGCAACTCGGGACTAGCGGGAGCGACGAACGCCGGGGAGCTGTTATTT
CASNSGLAGATNAGELLF
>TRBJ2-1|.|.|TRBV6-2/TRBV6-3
TGTGCCAGCAGTTACTCGGGTCCCGGACGGGCGGATGAGCAATTCTTC
CASSYSGPGRADEQFF
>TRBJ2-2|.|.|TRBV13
TGTGCCAGCAGCTTATTGCGTAACACCGGGGAGTTGCTTTTT
CASSLLRNTGELLF
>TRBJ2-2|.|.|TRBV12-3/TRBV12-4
TGTACCTGCAAGATCTTTCCTCTGAACACCGGGGAGCTGTTTTTT
CTCKIFPLNTGELFF